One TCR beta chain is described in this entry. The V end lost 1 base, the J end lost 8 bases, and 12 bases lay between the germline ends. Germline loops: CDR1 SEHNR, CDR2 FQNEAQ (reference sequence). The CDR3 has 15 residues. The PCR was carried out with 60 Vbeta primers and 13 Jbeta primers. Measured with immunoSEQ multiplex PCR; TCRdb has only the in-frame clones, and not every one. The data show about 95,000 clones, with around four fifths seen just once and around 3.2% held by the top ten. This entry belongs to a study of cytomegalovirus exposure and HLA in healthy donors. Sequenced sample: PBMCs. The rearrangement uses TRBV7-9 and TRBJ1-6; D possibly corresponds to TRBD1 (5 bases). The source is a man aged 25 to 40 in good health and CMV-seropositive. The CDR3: CASSLGSGGDSPLHF. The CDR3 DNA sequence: TGTGCCAGCAGCTTAGGAAGCGGGGGGGATTCACCCCTCCACTTT.